A single sample is the source of the 2 T cell receptor beta chains below, sequenced in a study of blood T cell repertoires in COVID-19. Assay: immunoSEQ multiplex PCR; the TCRdb copy retains only in-frame clones and omits some. Among hundreds of thousands of clones listed, about 89% were seen once. The sequenced sample consisted of PBMCs or T cells enriched from blood (not recorded which). All receptors derive from a man aged 40-50 years who had recovered from COVID-19.

The chain recombines TRBV18 with TRBJ2-1; 10 positions agree with TRBD2. The CDR3 has 15 amino acids. Germline assignment: CDR1 KGHSH and CDR2 LQKENI. V lost 4 bases to trimming and J lost 6 bases; unmatched junction nucleotides: 6. The DNA of the CDR3 is TGTGCCAGCTCACAAGGACTAGCGGCGACCAATGAGCAGTTCTTC. It translates to CASSQGLAATNEQFF.

J is TRBJ1-6 and V is TRBV10-2; D is perhaps TRBD1 (5 bases). The CDR3 contains 15 residues. With 8 bases removed from V and 7 bases from J, the gap between germline ends came to 18 bases. Germline CDR1 and CDR2: WSHSY and SAAADI. The CDR3 loop is CASGVLGGGNSPLHF. CDR3 nucleotide sequence: TGCGCCAGCGGGGTCTTGGGGGGAGGGAATTCACCCCTCCACTTT.